This T cell receptor (beta chain) stems from a study of cytomegalovirus exposure and HLA in healthy donors. Broader study findings: In a later analysis, TCR beta V- and J-gene trimming showed a link to a missense DCLRE1C variant. Reports described diagnosis of cytomegalovirus status by the classifier as highly specific and sensitive.

PCR amplification relied on 60 Vbeta primers (plus 13 Jbeta primers). The method was immunoSEQ multiplex PCR; TCRdb's version includes in-frame clones alone and lacks a portion of them. The sample comprises more than 130,000 clones, around 78% of which are singletons, and roughly 2.8% rests with the top ten. As regards this clone: Its antigen is currently unknown.

V was clipped by 0 bases and J by 3 bases, with 10 bases between them. The germline CDR1 and CDR2 sequences are SGDLS and YYNGEE. The CDR3 has 14 residues. The chain recombines TRBV9 with TRBJ2-7; D possibly corresponds to TRBD2 (5 bases). Sequencing was carried out using PBMCs. This TCR came from a male donor in good health and CMV-seronegative. CDR3 sequence reads: CASSVAPTSYEQYF. Here the CDR3 DNA reads TGTGCCAGCAGCGTAGCTCCCACTAGCTACGAGCAGTACTTC.